A selection of T cell receptor beta chains follows, all from one sample in a study of T cells after yellow fever vaccination. From the 5' RACE reads, TCRdb called clonotypes with MiXCR, one entry per CDR3 protein. Among 320,000 or so distinct CDR3 sequences, roughly 8.3% were seen once, and the ten largest hold about 16%. The specimen comprised PBMCs, sampled about 49 days after the first yellow fever vaccination. These TCRs come from a man between 18 and 29 years old who received the YFV17D yellow fever vaccine. The CDR3 runs from the conserved cysteine through the conserved F or W. A D gene is named only where the DNA matches it firmly. Clone size appears in some rows only: once, few, many, or a class for an expanded clone.

DNA: TGTGCCAGCAGTTCACAGGGGGGGCTGGAGACCCAGTACTTC
CDR3: CASSSQGGLETQYF
D: NA
J: TRBJ2-5
size: many
V: TRBV12-3/TRBV12-4

DNA: TGTGCCAGCAGCTTGGTTTTGCAGGGGAACACTGAAGCTTTCTTT
CDR3: CASSLVLQGNTEAFF
D: NA
J: TRBJ1-1
size: NA
V: TRBV5-6

DNA: TGCAGCGTTCCTCCTAAGAGGGGTTTGGTATACAATGAGCAGTTCTTC
CDR3: CSVPPKRGLVYNEQFF
D: NA
J: TRBJ2-1
size: many
V: TRBV29-1

DNA: TGCAGTGCTAGTCGCGGGGACGAGCAGTACTTC
CDR3: CSASRGDEQYF
D: NA
J: TRBJ2-7
size: few
V: TRBV20-1

DNA: TGCGCCAGCAGCCCCTGGACAGGGGAGGCCGGGGAGCTGTTTTTT
CDR3: CASSPWTGEAGELFF
D: TRBD1
J: TRBJ2-2
size: NA
V: TRBV5-1

DNA: TGTGCCAGCAGTTCACCGGGACAGGGCGGCGGGAGACCCCCCATCCAGTACTTC
CDR3: CASSSPGQGGGRPPIQYF
D: TRBD1
J: TRBJ2-5
size: NA
V: TRBV6-5

DNA: TGTGCCACCAGCAGTCCTAGCTCTGGAAACACCATATATTTT
CDR3: CATSSPSSGNTIYF
D: NA
J: TRBJ1-3
size: many
V: TRBV15

DNA: TGTGCCAGCCGCCGGGACTATAACAATGAGCAGTTCTTC
CDR3: CASRRDYNNEQFF
D: TRBD2
J: TRBJ2-1
size: few
V: TRBV2

DNA: TGTGCCAGTAACAGGGGGACTAATGAAAAACTGTTTTTT
CDR3: CASNRGTNEKLFF
D: TRBD1
J: TRBJ1-4
size: NA
V: TRBV19

DNA: TGCGCCAGCAGTGCTGGAGCCTACGAGCAGTACTTC
CDR3: CASSAGAYEQYF
D: NA
J: TRBJ2-7
size: NA
V: TRBV10-2

DNA: TGTGCCAGCAGCCACAGGGGTAGGACTGAAGCTTTCTTT
CDR3: CASSHRGRTEAFF
D: TRBD1
J: TRBJ1-1
size: few
V: TRBV7-9

DNA: TGCAGTGCTAGACGCCTAGCGGGGGTGGGCGGGGAGCTGTTTTTT
CDR3: CSARRLAGVGGELFF
D: TRBD2
J: TRBJ2-2
size: NA
V: TRBV20-1

DNA: TGTGCCAGCAGCCCCGGACTGGAGACCCCGTACTTC
CDR3: CASSPGLETPYF
D: NA
J: TRBJ2-5
size: NA
V: TRBV6-2/TRBV6-3

DNA: TGTGCCAGCCGCCCGGGACTAGCGGGGGGTCAAGAGACCCAGTACTTC
CDR3: CASRPGLAGGQETQYF
D: TRBD2
J: TRBJ2-5
size: few
V: TRBV7-8

DNA: TGTGCCAGCAGATCAGGGGTAGGAAACACCATATATTTT
CDR3: CASRSGVGNTIYF
D: NA
J: TRBJ1-3
size: many
V: TRBV9

DNA: TGCGCCAGCAGCTCCTACAGGGTGAACACTGAAGCTTTCTTT
CDR3: CASSSYRVNTEAFF
D: NA
J: TRBJ1-1
size: NA
V: TRBV5-1

DNA: TGTGCCACCAGTGACCCCGGACAGGGACAGACAGATACGCAGTATTTT
CDR3: CATSDPGQGQTDTQYF
D: TRBD1
J: TRBJ2-3
size: NA
V: TRBV24-1

DNA: TGCGCCAGCAGACCTTCTCACTCTGGAAACACCATATATTTT
CDR3: CASRPSHSGNTIYF
D: NA
J: TRBJ1-3
size: few
V: TRBV5-1

DNA: TGCGCCAGCGGCGGACTAGCGGGGGGTACGCAGTATTTT
CDR3: CASGGLAGGTQYF
D: TRBD2
J: TRBJ2-3
size: NA
V: TRBV10-2

DNA: TGCGCCAGCAGCTTAGGGACAGCCGAAGTCAACATTCAGTACTTC
CDR3: CASSLGTAEVNIQYF
D: TRBD1
J: TRBJ2-4
size: NA
V: TRBV5-1

DNA: TGCAGCGTTGAGGGCTCCAGGTTGGGCACAGATACGCAGTATTTT
CDR3: CSVEGSRLGTDTQYF
D: NA
J: TRBJ2-3
size: few
V: TRBV29-1

DNA: TGCGCCAGCAGCCCGGGGGGCTTTACAGTAGAGTCGGGTGGCTACACCTTC
CDR3: CASSPGGFTVESGGYTF
D: NA
J: TRBJ1-2
size: few
V: TRBV4-3

DNA: TGCAGCGCCGGCCTGTCTAGGGGCACAGATACGCAGTATTTT
CDR3: CSAGLSRGTDTQYF
D: NA
J: TRBJ2-3
size: NA
V: TRBV29-1

DNA: TGTGCCAGCAGCTTAGGTCTGGGCCCTGCCTACGAGCAGTACTTC
CDR3: CASSLGLGPAYEQYF
D: NA
J: TRBJ2-7
size: NA
V: TRBV7-7

DNA: TGTGCCAGTAGTTTTTTTTCCGGGACCCAAGAGGGCTACACCTTC
CDR3: CASSFFSGTQEGYTF
D: NA
J: TRBJ1-2
size: NA
V: TRBV19

DNA: TGTGCCAGCAGCCTCCGGGGGGGGACAGCGAACACCGGGGAGCTGTTTTTT
CDR3: CASSLRGGTANTGELFF
D: NA
J: TRBJ2-2
size: many
V: TRBV6-1

DNA: TGTGCCAGCAGCTTAGTGCGGCGGGGAGATACGCAGTATTTT
CDR3: CASSLVRRGDTQYF
D: NA
J: TRBJ2-3
size: NA
V: TRBV7-2

DNA: TGCGCCAGCAGCCAAGAACGGGGATTGACTGAAGCTTTCTTT
CDR3: CASSQERGLTEAFF
D: NA
J: TRBJ1-1
size: NA
V: TRBV4-1

DNA: TGTGCCAGCAGCGAAGCAGGAGTGGGGCCGAGCAATGAGCAGTTCTTC
CDR3: CASSEAGVGPSNEQFF
D: NA
J: TRBJ2-1
size: NA
V: TRBV7-2

DNA: TGCGCCAGCAGCGGGACGATGGCCACAGATACGCAGTATTTT
CDR3: CASSGTMATDTQYF
D: NA
J: TRBJ2-3
size: NA
V: TRBV5-1

DNA: TGTGCCAGCAGCCAAGTAGGCACGAACACTGAAGCTTTCTTT
CDR3: CASSQVGTNTEAFF
D: NA
J: TRBJ1-1
size: NA
V: TRBV4-2

DNA: TGTGCCAGCAGCTCCCGGACAGGGCTACAAGAGACCCAGTACTTC
CDR3: CASSSRTGLQETQYF
D: TRBD1
J: TRBJ2-5
size: few
V: TRBV7-6

DNA: TGTGCCAGCAGCCAAGCCCTCGGGACAGCTAACTATGGCTACACCTTC
CDR3: CASSQALGTANYGYTF
D: TRBD1
J: TRBJ1-2
size: NA
V: TRBV14

DNA: TGTGCCAGCAGCTTATTTGGCGACTCTTTTAACACCGGGGAGCTGTTTTTT
CDR3: CASSLFGDSFNTGELFF
D: NA
J: TRBJ2-2
size: few
V: TRBV7-2

DNA: TGTGCCAGCAGAAGGATATTGGATTCACCCCTCCACTTT
CDR3: CASRRILDSPLHF
D: NA
J: TRBJ1-6
size: few
V: TRBV12-3/TRBV12-4

DNA: TGTGCCAGCAGGCCCGGGGGGGACTCCTACGAGCAGTACTTC
CDR3: CASRPGGDSYEQYF
D: TRBD2
J: TRBJ2-7
size: NA
V: TRBV12-3/TRBV12-4

DNA: TGTGCCAGCAGTGACCAGCGCTACGAGCAGTACTTC
CDR3: CASSDQRYEQYF
D: NA
J: TRBJ2-7
size: many
V: TRBV12-3/TRBV12-4

DNA: TGTGCCAGCAGCCCCGGAGACATCTACGAGCAGTACTTC
CDR3: CASSPGDIYEQYF
D: NA
J: TRBJ2-7
size: few
V: TRBV7-9

DNA: TGTGCCAGCAGCCAAGATGATCAGCCCCAGCATTTT
CDR3: CASSQDDQPQHF
D: NA
J: TRBJ1-5
size: NA
V: TRBV4-2

DNA: TGTGCCAGCAGTCCGTCTAAGGCTGGAAACACCATATATTTT
CDR3: CASSPSKAGNTIYF
D: NA
J: TRBJ1-3
size: NA
V: TRBV12-3/TRBV12-4

DNA: TGTGCCATCAGTCCCCTGGAGGGGAGGTACTACAATGAGCAGTTCTTC
CDR3: CAISPLEGRYYNEQFF
D: NA
J: TRBJ2-1
size: NA
V: TRBV10-3

DNA: TGTGCCAGCAGCGCGGTCCTACGGCCCGGGGAGCTGTTTTTT
CDR3: CASSAVLRPGELFF
D: NA
J: TRBJ2-2
size: many
V: TRBV7-9

DNA: TGTGCCAGCAGCTTAAGTACATCAAGGGAAGAGACCCAGTACTTC
CDR3: CASSLSTSREETQYF
D: NA
J: TRBJ2-5
size: NA
V: TRBV11-2

DNA: TGTGCCAGCAGTTATCAACTCGGGGGCACAGATACGCAGTATTTT
CDR3: CASSYQLGGTDTQYF
D: NA
J: TRBJ2-3
size: many
V: TRBV6-5

DNA: TGTGCCAGCACCACCGACAGGATAAACTATGGCTACACCTTC
CDR3: CASTTDRINYGYTF
D: NA
J: TRBJ1-2
size: few
V: TRBV12-3/TRBV12-4

DNA: TGTGCCAGCAGGGTCGGGGGGAACCAAGAGACCCAGTACTTC
CDR3: CASRVGGNQETQYF
D: TRBD2
J: TRBJ2-5
size: NA
V: TRBV7-2